The T cell receptor (beta chain) described here comes from a study of T cell responses to AZD1222 COVID-19 vaccine. This clone has only one observation. Its antigen is undetermined. The study, taken as a whole, reports: Seropositive status at baseline applied to only a handful of AZD1222 recipients.

The CDR3 is 14 residues long. The germline gives CDR1 SEHNR, CDR2 FQNEAQ (reference sequence). The V gene lost 2 bases and the J gene lost 0 bases, with 2 bases spanning the gap. Only in-frame clones appear in the TCRdb table, and some are missing; sequencing was by immunoSEQ multiplex PCR. The table lists about 170,000 clones, approximately 92% of them singletons. The J gene is TRBJ2-6, the V gene TRBV7-9; no definite D call. Sequenced material: peripheral blood, taken on day 0 of AZD1222 vaccination. The receptor's source is an adult in good health. The CDR3 bases are TGTGCCAGCAGCTTAAGCTCTGGGGCCAACGTCCTGACTTTC. It translates to CASSLSSGANVLTF. Based on the CDR3 plus reference TRBV7-9 and TRBJ2-6, the full variable domain is DTGVSQNPRHKITKRGQNVTFRCDPISEHNRLYWYRQTLGQGPEFLTYFQNEAQLEKSRLLSDRFSAERPKGSFSTLEIQRTEQGDSAMYLCASSLSSGANVLTFGAGSRLTVL.